The source of this T cell receptor (beta chain) is a study of OX40 agonist ivuxolimab in advanced cancers. About the full investigation: The costimulatory receptor OX40 (CD134) was targeted by ivuxolimab, a fully human IgG2 agonistic monoclonal antibody. In the dose-escalation cohort, approximately 83% of patients were male, and the mean age was roughly 60 years with a range of about 20 to 80. Prior anti-PD-1, anti-PD-L1 or anti-CTLA-4 therapy was permitted, and 40% to 50% of dose-escalation patients had received checkpoint inhibitors. The purpose of peripheral TCRbeta sequencing was to test whether ivuxolimab changed TCR sequence diversity and led to clonal T-cell expansion. Intravenous ivuxolimab was administered to patients every 2 weeks at six dose levels: 0.01, 0.1, 0.3, 1.5, 3 and 10 mg/kg. The monotherapy dose-escalation portion (N of about 49 patients) of the phase I ivuxolimab trial is reported in the paper. Among the roughly 54 dose-escalation patients, about 20 had hepatocellular carcinoma, 15 or so melanoma, 9 renal cell carcinoma and 9 head and neck cancer. Partial responses were achieved by three dose-escalation patients, of whom one had hepatocellular carcinoma and two had cutaneous melanoma.

Including the terminal cysteine and phenylalanine, the CDR3 comprises 14 residues. Of the read, only the CDR3 DNA is kept; its 42 bases are in frame from base 1. CDR1 and CDR2 are read off the germline V gene (reference sequence) as SGHAT and FQDESV. V is cut by 3 bases and J by 1 base, and the space between the germline ends is 9 bases. Broad study findings and their caveats: Low levels of normalized T-cell clonal expansion were also seen in some patients who did not respond. After ivuxolimab, CD8+ T cells had more expanded clones than CD4+ T cells on average. In the 0.1-3.0 mg/kg groups, partial responders had among the lowest normalized peripheral clonal expansion, particularly in CD8+ T cells. Antigen specificity was not determined for the clonally expanded peripheral T cells. At doses of 0.1 to 3.0 mg/kg, clonal expansion of both CD4+ and CD8+ T cells in blood was seen between baseline and week 6.

Patients with a history of autoimmune disease or receiving systemic immunosuppression were excluded from the trial. Peripheral blood for TCR sequencing was collected from all dose cohorts at baseline, on cycle 4 day 1, and on cycle 7 day 1. The samples were taken from a phase I, first-in-human, multicenter, open-label dose-escalation trial of ivuxolimab. The trial enrolled adults with locally advanced or metastatic head and neck squamous cell, hepatocellular, melanoma or renal cell carcinoma. Before TCR sequencing, CD4+ T cells and CD8+ T cells were sorted from peripheral blood as separate populations. For sequencing of the TCRbeta CDR3 region, genomic DNA was extracted from the sorted cells. The immunoSEQ Assay was used for sequencing of TCRbeta CDR3 regions. The clones in this table, taken by TCRdb from immuneACCESS, are in-frame only. Not every clone is retained; where verified, under half of the shortfall comes from an unresolved V gene, and the cause of the rest is unknown. Counted in this sample were 20,000 to 25,000 clones; 65% to 80% of them appeared once. Approximately 15% of the sample comes from the top ten.

As to this clone: Its antigen is not yet known. It has no much larger one-base neighbor in the sample; base qualities were not kept.

The chain is made from TRBV11-1 and TRBJ2-5; no D gene is confidently identified. This clonotype was obtained from an adult with an advanced solid tumor such as melanoma, head and neck, liver or kidney cancer. Sequencing was performed on CD4+ or CD8+ T cells sorted from blood, taken in a trial of the OX40 agonist ivuxolimab. The CDR3 here reads CASSFWAPQETQYF. The nucleotide sequence reads TGTGCCAGCAGCTTTTGGGCTCCCCAAGAGACCCAGTACTTC.